A single sample is the source of the 6 T cell receptor beta chains below, sequenced in a study of blood T cells in healthy people across ages. It was with a sample-barcoded 5' primer and a J-beta primer mix that a second PCR of roughly 7 to 12 cycles was run. TCRdb reprocessed the 5' RACE reads with MiXCR, giving one entry per CDR3 protein. Here the sample spans 870,000 or so distinct CDR3 sequences, around 30% being singletons. Input material: blood. The origin of the receptors is a woman of 80 years or more in good health.

This clonotype was seen repeatedly, ten times or more. The rearrangement links TRBV7-9 to TRBJ2-5; no clear D gene. This CDR3 comprises 15 residues. V lost 5 bases and J 5 bases, leaving 18 bases between the germline ends. The V gene's germline CDR1 is SEHNR and CDR2 FQNEAQ (reference sequence). Here the CDR3 DNA reads TGTGCCAGCAGCGCCAAGCTTGGAAGATCGGAGACCCAGTACTTC. Protein sequence: CASSAKLGRSETQYF.

Details on this clonotype: A much bigger clone sits one base away, suggesting this may be a read error. The genes are TRBV5-4 and TRBJ2-1; TRBD2 matches 9 bases. Per germline, CDR1 SGHNT and CDR2 YYREEE (reference sequence). V dropped 5 bases and J dropped 7; count of bases not matched to a gene: 22. The CDR3 runs 19 residues. CDR3 sequence (DNA): TGTGCCAGCAGGATAATCGGTGGGGGGACTGGCGGGGGGGCAAATGAGCAGTTCTTC. It yields the protein CASRIIGGGTGGGANEQFF.

In its sample, this clonotype was seen many times. The rearrangement uses TRBV10-3 and TRBJ1-6; perhaps TRBD1 as D (6 bases). Trimming left V 0 bases short and J 5 bases short, with 14 bases between. CDR1 is ENHRY, CDR2 SYGVKD, per germline. The CDR3 loop spans 17 amino acids. For the CDR3, the DNA is TGTGCCATCAGTGAGTCCACGACCGGGACAAATAATTCACCCCTCCACTTT. Protein product: CAISESTTGTNNSPLHF.

This clonotype occurred many times. This sequence joins TRBV6-2 or TRBV6-3 and TRBJ1-2; D gene ambiguous. Germline CDR1 reads MNHEY; CDR2 reads SVGEGT. This CDR3 region has 15 residues. V lost 4 bases to trimming and J lost 5 bases, with 17 bases between them. As DNA, the CDR3 is TGTGCCAGCAGTTTCCCCCCAACCGGGAAATATGGCTACACCTTC. This encodes CASSFPPTGKYGYTF.

About this clonotype: Just one base apart from a much larger clone, this may be a read error. The chain employs TRBV2 and TRBJ2-1; D gene ambiguous. The CDR3 contains 13 residues. V was shortened by 9 bases and J by 13 bases, with 22 bases between the two germline ends. Per germline, CDR1 SNHLY and CDR2 FYNNEI. For the CDR3, the DNA is TGTGCCAGACAGACTTCGAACATAGAGACCCAGTTCTTC. This translates into CARQTSNIETQFF.

This rearrangement joins TRBV5-1 to TRBJ2-5; 7 nucleotides align to TRBD1. Germline CDR1 reads SGHRS; CDR2 reads YFSETQ. Losses at the gene ends were 4 bases for V and 5 bases for J; bases not matched to a gene: 14. The CDR3 has 16 residues. The CDR3 region has the DNA TGCGCCAGCAGCCCTCGAGTGGACAGGCGAGGGGAGACCCAGTACTTC. It yields the protein CASSPRVDRRGETQYF.